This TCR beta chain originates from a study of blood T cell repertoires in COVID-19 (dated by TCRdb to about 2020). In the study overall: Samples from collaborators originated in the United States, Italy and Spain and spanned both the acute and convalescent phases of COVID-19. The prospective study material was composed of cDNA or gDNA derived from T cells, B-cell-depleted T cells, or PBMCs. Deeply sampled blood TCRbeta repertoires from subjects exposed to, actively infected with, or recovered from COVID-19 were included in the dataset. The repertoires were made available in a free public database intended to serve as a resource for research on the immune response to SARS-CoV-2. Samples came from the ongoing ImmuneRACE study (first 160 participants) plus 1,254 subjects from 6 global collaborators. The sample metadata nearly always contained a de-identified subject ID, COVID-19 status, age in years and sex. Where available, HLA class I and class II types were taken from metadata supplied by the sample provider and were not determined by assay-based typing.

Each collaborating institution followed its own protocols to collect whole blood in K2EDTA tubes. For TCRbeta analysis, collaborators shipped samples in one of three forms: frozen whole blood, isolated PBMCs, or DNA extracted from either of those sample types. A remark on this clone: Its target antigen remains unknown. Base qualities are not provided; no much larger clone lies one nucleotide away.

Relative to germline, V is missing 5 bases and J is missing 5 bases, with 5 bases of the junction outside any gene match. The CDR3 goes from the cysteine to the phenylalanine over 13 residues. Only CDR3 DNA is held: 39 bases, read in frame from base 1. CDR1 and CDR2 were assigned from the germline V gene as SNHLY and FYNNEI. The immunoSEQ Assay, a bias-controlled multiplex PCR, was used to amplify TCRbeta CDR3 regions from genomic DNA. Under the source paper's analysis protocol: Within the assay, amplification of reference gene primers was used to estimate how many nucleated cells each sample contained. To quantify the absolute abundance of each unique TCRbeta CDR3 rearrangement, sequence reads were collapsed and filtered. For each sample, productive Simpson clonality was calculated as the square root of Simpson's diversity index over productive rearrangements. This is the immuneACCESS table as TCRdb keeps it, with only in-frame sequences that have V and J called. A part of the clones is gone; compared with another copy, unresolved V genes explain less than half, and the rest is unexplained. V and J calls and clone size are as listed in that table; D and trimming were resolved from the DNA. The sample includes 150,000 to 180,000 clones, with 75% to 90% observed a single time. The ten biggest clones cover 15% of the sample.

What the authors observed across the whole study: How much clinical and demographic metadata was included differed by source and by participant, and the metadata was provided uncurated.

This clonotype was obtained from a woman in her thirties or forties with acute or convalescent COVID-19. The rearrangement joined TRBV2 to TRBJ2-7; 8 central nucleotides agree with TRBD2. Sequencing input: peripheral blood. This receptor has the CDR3 CASSFSGNDEQYF. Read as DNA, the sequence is TGTGCCAGCAGTTTTAGCGGGAATGACGAGCAGTACTTC.